These 17 T cell receptor beta chains were sequenced from one sample in a study of identical twins. TCRdb reprocessed the 5' RACE reads via MiXCR and lists one record per CDR3 protein. Among about 200,000 distinct CDR3 sequences listed, under 12% were seen once. Sequenced sample: memory T cells sorted from blood. The source of these receptors is a man in his fifties in good health.

This clonotype came up many times. J is TRBJ2-5 and V is TRBV4-2; 9 bases agree with TRBD1. V shed 4 bases and J 5 bases; nucleotides not matched to a gene: 8. From germline, CDR1 is LGHNA and CDR2 YNFKEQ. The CDR3 is made up of 15 amino acids. CDR3 sequence: CASSPSGTGRETQYF. Written as DNA, the CDR3 is TGTGCCAGCAGCCCTTCCGGGACAGGGCGTGAGACCCAGTACTTC.

This clonotype has ten or more counts. Relative to the germline gene, one junction end is altered; a read error may explain this. J is TRBJ1-1 and V is TRBV4-2; D is ambiguous. The CDR3 extends over 13 amino acids. CDR1 and CDR2 from the germline V gene are LGHNA and YNFKEQ. CDR3 sequence reads: CASSQEANTEAFF. CDR3 in DNA: TGTGCCAGCAGTCAAGAGGCGAACACTGAAGCTTTCTTT.

At least ten counts were recorded for this clonotype. A much larger clone differs by one base, so this may be a read error. The chain is built from TRBV3-1 and TRBJ2-1; weak D call: TRBD2 (5 bases). The CDR3 is made up of 12 amino acids. V was pared by 1 base and J by 7 bases, with 5 bases between. Germline lookup yields CDR1 LGHDT and CDR2 YNNKEL (reference sequence). The CDR3 DNA is TGTGCCAGCAGCCAAGCGGGGAATGAGCAGTTCTTC. Translating gives CASSQAGNEQFF.

The J gene is TRBJ1-6, the V gene TRBV7-2, with 7 bases fitting TRBD1. With V trimmed by 5 bases and J by 10 bases, 8 bases remained unmatched. Germline CDR1 SGHTA, CDR2 FQGNSA. The CDR3 consists of 14 residues. CDR3 bases: TGTGCCAGCAGCCAGACAGGGTTCGGGTCACCCCTCCACTTT. It is translated as CASSQTGFGSPLHF.

This clonotype was observed many times. This chain links TRBV5-4 with TRBJ2-3; 9 positions agree with TRBD1. Per the germline V gene, CDR1 is SGHNT and CDR2 is YYREEE (reference sequence). The V and J ends lost 4 bases and 5 bases, in that order; junction bases with no gene match: 5. CDR3 length: 14 residues. The CDR3 reads CASSRGQGVDTQYF. The CDR3 bases are TGTGCCAGCAGCCGGGGACAGGGTGTAGATACGCAGTATTTT.

By share of the sample, this clonotype is medium-sized. The chain joins TRBV12-3 or TRBV12-4 to TRBJ2-2; 8 positions match TRBD2. After removal of 8 bases from V and 1 base from J, the junction contained 6 bases not matched to a gene. This CDR3 spans 15 amino acids. The CDR3 protein is CASFPGGLNTGELFF. For the CDR3, the DNA is TGTGCCAGCTTTCCGGGGGGGCTGAACACCGGGGAGCTGTTTTTT.

This clonotype was seen just once. V is TRBV29-1 and J is TRBJ2-5; maybe TRBD2 (5 bases). Trimming left V 6 bases short and J 7 bases short, with 9 bases between. The CDR3 totals 10 residues. Germline CDR1 is SQVTM and CDR2 is ANQGSEA. This CDR3 is CSVGAGTQYF. The CDR3 DNA is TGCAGCGTGGGCGCGGGGACCCAGTACTTC.

This clonotype was picked up a small number of times. CDR3 region: CSASKGQQETQYF. CDR3 bases: TGCAGTGCTAGTAAGGGACAGCAAGAGACCCAGTACTTC. V gene TRBV20-1 combines with J gene TRBJ2-5; TRBD1 aligns across 7 bases. The CDR3 spans 13 residues. Unmatched junction bases numbered 3, after V lost 3 bases and J lost 2 bases. Germline loops: CDR1 DFQATT, CDR2 SNEGSKA (reference sequence).

This clonotype was seen a few times. V gene TRBV4-1 combines with J gene TRBJ2-1; D is undetermined. The germline V gene encodes CDR1 MGHRA and CDR2 YSYEKL. Trimming took 0 bases from V and 2 from J, leaving 5 bases between them. The CDR3 extends over 14 amino acids. CDR3 bases: TGCGCCAGCAGCCAAGATCGCGCCTACAATGAGCAGTTCTTC. It is translated as CASSQDRAYNEQFF.

This clonotype was observed many times. The V and J genes are TRBV12-3 or TRBV12-4 and TRBJ1-5; D gene unclear. Trimming took off 5 bases at V and 4 bases at J, with 12 bases between the two ends. CDR3 length: 14 amino acids. Here the CDR3 reads CASSLFDLNQPQHF. In nucleotides, the CDR3 is TGTGCCAGCAGTCTTTTTGACCTAAATCAGCCCCAGCATTTT.

This rearrangement joins TRBV28 to TRBJ1-2, with TRBD1 matching over 9 bases. CDR1 is MDHEN and CDR2 is SYDVKM in the germline V gene. J gave up 6 bases and V 5 bases, and 13 bases lay outside the gene matches. The CDR3 extends over 16 amino acids. The CDR3 protein is CASSPLGTGWEDGYTF. The CDR3 DNA follows: TGTGCCAGCAGTCCCTTGGGGACAGGGTGGGAGGATGGCTACACCTTC.

This clonotype was observed many times. One end of the junction does not line up with germline, which may come from a read error. V usage is TRBV6-1 and J usage is TRBJ1-5, with 8 bases that match TRBD1. In germline, CDR1 is MNHNS, CDR2 SASEGT. This CDR3 spans 14 amino acids. CDR3 residues: CASTEDRGRQPQHF. DNA for the CDR3: TGTGCCAGCACTGAAGACAGGGGACGCCAGCCCCAGCATTTT.

The V gene is TRBV25-1, the J gene TRBJ1-2; no firm D call. Trimming removed 9 bases from V and 5 bases from J, with 10 bases in between. The CDR3 runs 11 residues. CDR1 is MGHDK, CDR2 SYGVNS, per germline. Here the CDR3 reads CASLDFYGYTF. The CDR3 DNA reads as TGTGCCAGTCTCGACTTTTATGGCTACACCTTC.

This clonotype showed up just a few times. This chain uses TRBV6-5 with TRBJ2-7, with 8 nucleotides matching TRBD1. CDR3 size: 15 residues. Germline CDR1 is MNHEY and CDR2 is SVGAGI. Trimming took 2 bases from V and 4 from J; bases not matched to a gene: 7. CDR3 bases: TGTGCCAGCAGTTACGGGCACAGGGGGACGTACGAGCAGTACTTC. It yields the protein CASSYGHRGTYEQYF.

This clonotype was seen at least ten times. The V gene is TRBV20-1, the J gene TRBJ2-3, with 7 bases matching TRBD1. Per germline, CDR1 DFQATT and CDR2 SNEGSKA (reference sequence). There are 16 residues in the CDR3. With V trimmed by 2 bases and J by 4 bases, 12 bases remained unmatched. As DNA, the CDR3 is TGCAGTGCTAGAAGGGTCAACTACAGGGGAGCAGATACGCAGTATTTT. Translated, it gives CSARRVNYRGADTQYF.

This clonotype was observed a handful of times. The rearrangement joins TRBV7-8 to TRBJ1-5, with 8 bases aligning to TRBD1. CDR1 and CDR2 from the germline V gene are SGHVS and FQNEAQ. Trimming cost V 5 bases and J 1 base; bases outside gene matches: 4. The CDR3 loop spans 15 amino acids. CDR3 sequence: CASSRQGRSNQPQHF. The CDR3 DNA follows: TGTGCCAGCAGCAGACAGGGGAGAAGCAATCAGCCCCAGCATTTT.

This clonotype was seen at least ten times. The chain couples TRBV10-3 to TRBJ2-1; unclear D gene. The length of the CDR3 is 15 residues. The germline V and J ends were trimmed by 6 bases and 0 bases, with 12 bases remaining between them. Germline CDR1 reads ENHRY; CDR2 reads SYGVKD. CDR3 coding DNA: TGTGCCATCAGAAAGGGCCCGAGCTCCTACAATGAGCAGTTCTTC. Translation gives CAIRKGPSSYNEQFF.